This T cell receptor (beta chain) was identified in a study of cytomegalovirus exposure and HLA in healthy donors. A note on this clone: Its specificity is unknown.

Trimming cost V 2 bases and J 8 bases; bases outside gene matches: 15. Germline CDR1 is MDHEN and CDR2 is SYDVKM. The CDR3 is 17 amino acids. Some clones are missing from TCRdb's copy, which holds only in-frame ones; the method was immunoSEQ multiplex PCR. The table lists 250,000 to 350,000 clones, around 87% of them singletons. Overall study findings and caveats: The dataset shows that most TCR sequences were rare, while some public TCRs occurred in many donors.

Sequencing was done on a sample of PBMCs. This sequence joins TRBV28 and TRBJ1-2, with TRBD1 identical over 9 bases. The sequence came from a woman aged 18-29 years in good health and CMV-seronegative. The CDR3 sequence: CASSLLVWTGAPWGYTF. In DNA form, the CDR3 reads TGTGCCAGCAGTTTACTCGTTTGGACAGGGGCCCCCTGGGGCTACACCTTC.